This is a list of T cell receptor beta chains from one sample in a study of CD8 T cells in Susac syndrome. In TCRdb, the immunoSEQ multiplex PCR reads were re-called with MiXCR into one record per CDR3 protein. This table holds roughly 100,000 distinct CDR3 sequences, roughly 95% found once. Sequencing input: CD8+ T cells from PBMCs. The receptor set was obtained from a human donor with Susac syndrome. CDR3s include the opening cysteine and the closing phenylalanine or tryptophan. A D gene is named only where the DNA matches it firmly. A clone size is listed for some rows: how often the clone was seen (once, few, many), or a class if it is expanded.

j_call	clone_size	d_call	v_call	cdr3_nt	cdr3_aa
TRBJ1-2	NA	NA	TRBV7-2	TGTGCCAGCAGCTTAGACCCTCGGCAGGATCACTATGGCTACACCTTC	CASSLDPRQDHYGYTF
TRBJ2-7	NA	NA	TRBV7-9	TGTGCCAGCAGCCCCTATCCCTACGAGCAGTACTTC	CASSPYPYEQYF
TRBJ2-1	once	NA	TRBV29-1	TGCAGCGTTGAAGATCAAATAAGCGCTCCTTACAATGAGCAGTTCTTC	CSVEDQISAPYNEQFF
TRBJ2-5	NA	NA	TRBV27	TGTGCCAGCAGTTTTGGGTCAGCACAATGGGAGACCCAGTACTTC	CASSFGSAQWETQYF
TRBJ2-7	once	NA	TRBV4-3	TGCGCCAGCAGCCAAGACAACTCCTACGAGCAGTACTTC	CASSQDNSYEQYF
TRBJ2-7	NA	NA	TRBV29-1	TGCAGCGTCAAGGACGCCTACGAGCAGTACTTC	CSVKDAYEQYF
TRBJ2-1	NA	NA	TRBV9	TGTGCCAGCAGTGATGGATTTTGGCCCTACAATGAGCAGTTCTTC	CASSDGFWPYNEQFF
TRBJ1-6	once	TRBD1	TRBV5-1	TGCGCCAGCAGCTTCGGGACAGGCGGTTCACCCCTCCACTTT	CASSFGTGGSPLHF
TRBJ2-3	NA	NA	TRBV9	TGTGCCAGCAGCGGACGGCAGGGGGGAGATACGCAGTATTTT	CASSGRQGGDTQYF
TRBJ2-3	NA	NA	TRBV9	TGTGCCAGCAGCGTATCGCACCTAGGGGATACGCAGTATTTT	CASSVSHLGDTQYF
TRBJ1-1	NA	NA	TRBV5-4	TGTGCCAGCAGCCGAAGCGGGAACACTGAAGCTTTCTTT	CASSRSGNTEAFF
TRBJ2-6	NA	TRBD1	TRBV14	TGTGCCAGCAGCCACTCGGGACAGGGGAGGGCTGGGGCCAACGTCCTGACTTTC	CASSHSGQGRAGANVLTF
TRBJ1-1	NA	NA	TRBV5-1	TGCGCCAGCAGCTGGGAGGGCACTGAAGCTTTCTTT	CASSWEGTEAFF
TRBJ1-6	NA	NA	TRBV4-3	TGCGCCAGCAGCCAAGATCAGGGCACCTATAATTCACCCCTCCACTTT	CASSQDQGTYNSPLHF
TRBJ1-5	NA	NA	TRBV2	TGTGCCAGCAGTGAAACGGAGAGCAATCAGCCCCAGCATTTT	CASSETESNQPQHF
TRBJ1-6	NA	TRBD1	TRBV11-2	TGTGCCAGCAGCTTTAGACAGGGGAATTCACCCCTCCACTTT	CASSFRQGNSPLHF
TRBJ2-5	NA	NA	TRBV24-1	TGTGCCACCTTCATCCGGGAGTCCCAAGAGACCCAGTACTTC	CATFIRESQETQYF
TRBJ2-4	NA	NA	TRBV20-1	TGCAGTGCTAGAGATCTGGGCGGGTACCAAAACATTCAGTACTTC	CSARDLGGYQNIQYF
TRBJ2-7	NA	NA	TRBV7-9	TGTGCCACCGGGACTGCCCCCTACGAGCAGTACTTC	CATGTAPYEQYF
TRBJ2-7	NA	NA	TRBV27	TGTGCCAGCACCGAAGGACGGGTTCAGTACTTC	CASTEGRVQYF
TRBJ2-5	NA	NA	TRBV2	TGTGCCAGCACCCCCTTAATCGAGACCCAGTACTTC	CASTPLIETQYF
TRBJ2-5	NA	TRBD1	TRBV19	TGTGCCAGTAGTACCTGGGACAGCCACCAAGAGACCCAGTACTTC	CASSTWDSHQETQYF
TRBJ1-1	NA	TRBD1	TRBV6-5	TGTGCCAGCAGTTACACGGACAGGGGTAACGTCGAAGCTTTCTTT	CASSYTDRGNVEAFF
TRBJ2-5	NA	NA	TRBV6-4	TGTGCCAGCAGTGACTACCTAACCTTCCGGACAACTAATGCGGGACAAGAGACCCAGTACTTC	CASSDYLTFRTTNAGQETQYF
TRBJ2-5	NA	NA	TRBV3-1	TGTGCCAGCAGCCAAGTTCAGCAAGGACAGTTAACCCAGTACTTC	CASSQVQQGQLTQYF
TRBJ2-7	NA	TRBD2	TRBV5-4	TGTGCCAGCAGCGAGTGGGGGGGCGAGCAGTACTTC	CASSEWGGEQYF
TRBJ1-2	NA	NA	TRBV9	TGTGCCAGCAGCCACCTTGGGCCGGACGGCTACACCTTC	CASSHLGPDGYTF
TRBJ2-7	NA	TRBD1	TRBV27	TGTGCCAGCAGTTCGTACAGGGGGCACTCCTACGAGCAGTACTTC	CASSSYRGHSYEQYF
TRBJ2-7	NA	TRBD2	TRBV7-2	TGTGCCAGCAGCTTATCCGGGGGGGGGTCCTACGAGCAGTACTTC	CASSLSGGGSYEQYF
TRBJ1-5	NA	NA	TRBV25-1	TGTGCCAGCAGTGAATGGTCAGGGGATCAGCCCCAGCATTTT	CASSEWSGDQPQHF
TRBJ2-1	NA	TRBD1	TRBV19	TGTGCCATAGGGGACAGCTACAATGAGCAGTTCTTC	CAIGDSYNEQFF
TRBJ2-7	NA	TRBD2	TRBV3-1	TGTGCCAGCAGCCAAGATAGCGGGGGGCTCTCCTACGAGCAGTACTTC	CASSQDSGGLSYEQYF
TRBJ2-6	NA	NA	TRBV29-1	TGCAGCGTTGTGTGGGGGGCGCAGGGGGCCAACGTCCTGACTTTC	CSVVWGAQGANVLTF
TRBJ2-7	NA	TRBD1	TRBV19	TGTGCCAGTACGGACAGGTGGGGCTACGAGCAGTACTTC	CASTDRWGYEQYF
TRBJ1-5	NA	NA	TRBV19	TGTGCCAGTACCAACTACAGTACAGCCCAGCATTTT	CASTNYSTAQHF
TRBJ2-7	NA	NA	TRBV4-2	TGTGCCAGCAGCCAGTACTCCTACGAGCAGTACTTC	CASSQYSYEQYF
TRBJ2-2	NA	TRBD2	TRBV29-1	TGCAGCGTCGTGGAGGGAGGGATGAACACCGGGGAGCTGTTTTTT	CSVVEGGMNTGELFF
TRBJ1-5	once	NA	TRBV20-1	TGCAGTGCTGAGAGGTACCAGCCCCAGCATTTT	CSAERYQPQHF
TRBJ2-3	NA	NA	TRBV5-6	TGTGCCAGCAGCTCTCGTAGACTGGGACCTCGCACAGATACGCAGTATTTT	CASSSRRLGPRTDTQYF
TRBJ2-1	once	NA	TRBV12-3/TRBV12-4	TGTGCCAGCAGTTTGTCATCAAATGAGCAGTTCTTC	CASSLSSNEQFF
TRBJ2-7	NA	NA	TRBV9	TGTGCCAGCAGCGCGGTGGACGGGCCCTACGAGCAGTACTTC	CASSAVDGPYEQYF
TRBJ2-1	NA	NA	TRBV29-1	TGCAGCGTTGTTGGGGAACGCGGTCTATCGTACAATGAGCAGTTCTTC	CSVVGERGLSYNEQFF
TRBJ2-5	NA	TRBD1	TRBV9	TGTGCCAGCAGCGGGAGGACAGGGTTAGTCGAAGGAGAGACCCAGTACTTC	CASSGRTGLVEGETQYF